This passage covers 8 T cell receptor beta chains from one sample sequenced in a study of spatial heterogeneity in lung cancer. Study-level points and caveats: Counts of expanded alpha and beta TCRs within tumors tracked the tumor nonsynonymous mutation count.

No antigen is known for these receptors. Time point: sample taken at primary tumor resection. TCRdb re-analysed the 5' RACE reads in MiXCR, keeping a single row per CDR3 protein. The repertoire holds around 95,000 distinct CDR3 sequences, 4.4% seen once, with 21% in the top ten. This specimen consisted of lung tumor tissue, obtained at surgery. The receptors shown here come from a male donor with early-stage non-small cell lung cancer.

This clonotype occurred many times. Written as DNA, the CDR3 is TGTGCCAGCAGTTTTGTAGGGTCGTTCGAAAATGAGCAGTTCTTC. This codes for CASSFVGSFENEQFF. The chain joins TRBV28 to TRBJ2-1; no clear D. The CDR3 has 15 amino acids. V was cut by 3 bases and J by 7 bases, with 16 bases left in between. Germline CDR1 is MDHEN and CDR2 is SYDVKM.

At least ten counts were recorded for this clonotype. The chain recombines TRBV27 with TRBJ2-1; D not resolved. Germline V lookup: CDR1 MNHEY, CDR2 SMNVEV (reference sequence). Trimming removed 3 bases from V and 0 bases from J, with 9 bases in between. The CDR3 is 15 residues long. This CDR3 reads CASSLVVGSYNEQFF. The CDR3 DNA is TGTGCCAGCAGTTTGGTGGTGGGCTCCTACAATGAGCAGTTCTTC.

This clonotype was recorded many times. J is TRBJ2-3 and V is TRBV5-1; D gene uncertain. The CDR3 is 15 amino acids. CDR1 is SGHRS and CDR2 is YFSETQ in the germline V gene. The V end lost 0 bases, the J end lost 0 bases, and 8 bases lay between the germline ends. DNA for the CDR3: TGCGCCAGCAGCTTGGACCCTGGAAGCACAGATACGCAGTATTTT. It encodes CASSLDPGSTDTQYF.

This clonotype was seen repeatedly, ten times or more. The genes are TRBV29-1 and TRBJ2-2, with D perhaps TRBD1 or TRBD2 (5 bases each). The V gene lost 4 bases and the J gene lost 6 bases, with 9 bases spanning the gap. The CDR3 is made up of 12 amino acids. The germline CDR1 and CDR2 sequences are SQVTM and ANQGSEA. For the CDR3, the DNA is TGCAGCGTTGGATTGGGGGCCGGGGAGCTGTTTTTT. This encodes CSVGLGAGELFF.

This clonotype occurred many times. The CDR3 nucleotides read TGTGCCAGCAGCCCGGAAACGAGGTGGGGCAAAAACATTCAGTACTTC. It encodes CASSPETRWGKNIQYF. This chain connects TRBV3-1 to TRBJ2-4; D is uncertain. V dropped 4 bases and J dropped 3 bases, with 16 bases sitting between them. The germline V gene encodes CDR1 LGHDT and CDR2 YNNKEL (reference sequence). The CDR3 length is 16 residues.

This clonotype was observed many times. The chain is built from TRBV5-6 and TRBJ2-7, with TRBD2 matching 7 bases. The CDR3 covers 17 residues. The V gene's germline CDR1 is SGHDT and CDR2 YYEEEE. Trimming at V came to 4 bases and at J to 1 base, leaving 14 bases not matched to a gene. CDR3 DNA sequence: TGTGCCAGCAGCATTCGTCGAGGGAGGGCCCAGTCCTACGAGCAGTACTTC. This codes for CASSIRRGRAQSYEQYF. Together with reference TRBV5-6 and TRBJ2-7, the CDR3 gives the full variable domain: DAGVTQSPTHLIKTRGQQVTLRCSPKSGHDTVSWYQQALGQGPQFIFQYYEEEERQRGNFPDRFSGHQFPNYSSELNVNALLLGDSALYLCASSIRRGRAQSYEQYFGPGTRLTVT.

This clonotype was counted a few times. The rearrangement links TRBV28 to TRBJ1-1; tentative D call: TRBD1 (5 bases). Between the trimmed V and J ends, which lost 6 bases and 4 bases, there was a span of 9 bases. Germline CDR1 is MDHEN and CDR2 is SYDVKM. The CDR3 spans 12 residues. The CDR3 reads CASRVGGTEAFF. The DNA for the CDR3 is TGTGCCAGCAGAGTGGGGGGCACTGAAGCTTTCTTT.

Ten or more counts support this clonotype. The chain recombines TRBV7-9 with TRBJ2-7; 7 bases match TRBD1. The germline V gene encodes CDR1 SEHNR and CDR2 FQNEAQ (reference sequence). J lost 7 bases, V lost 8 bases, and 14 bases had no gene match. The length of the CDR3 is 14 residues. CDR3 amino acids: CASSFSYRGDEQYF. The CDR3 nucleotides read TGTGCCAGCTCTTTCTCCTACAGGGGAGATGAGCAGTACTTC.